Below are 28 T cell receptor beta chains sequenced from a single sample in a study of cytomegalovirus exposure and HLA in healthy donors (dated by TCRdb to about 2017). Library method: the immunoSEQ multiplex PCR assay. For the multiplex PCR, a mixture combining 60 forward primers for TCR Vbeta segments and 13 reverse primers for TCR Jbeta segments was used. Not all clones reach the TCRdb copy of this immuneACCESS table, which keeps in-frame sequences only. Checked studies attribute under half of the gap to unresolved V genes and leave the rest unexplained. Across this sample there are about 100,000 clones, with more than 65% seen only once. The ten largest clonotypes hold 4% of the sample. Sequenced material: PBMCs. The receptors come from a woman between 45 and 65 years old in good health and CMV-seropositive.

The CDR3 loop is CASSLAQGDYGYTF. CDR3 bases: TGCGCCAGCAGCTTGGCACAGGGGGACTATGGCTACACCTTC. The chain couples TRBV5-1 to TRBJ1-2; TRBD1 matches at 8 bases. Unmatched junction bases numbered 1, after V lost 0 bases and J lost 3 bases. Germline lookup yields CDR1 SGHRS and CDR2 YFSETQ. CDR3 size: 14 residues.

The CDR3 loop reads CASSLEGTGERDTQYF. The CDR3 DNA sequence: TGTGCCAGCAGCTTGGAGGGGACAGGGGAACGAGATACGCAGTATTTT. The genes are TRBV5-6 and TRBJ2-3; 10 positions agree with TRBD1. This CDR3 has 16 residues. The junction had 6 bases not matched to a gene; V was cut back by 0 bases and J by 5 bases. In germline, CDR1 is SGHDT, CDR2 YYEEEE.

This chain joins TRBV27 and TRBJ2-5; weak D call: TRBD2 (6 bases). The length of the CDR3 is 16 residues. Trimming shortened V by 3 bases and J by 2 bases, and 16 bases separated the two germline ends. Germline CDR1 MNHEY, CDR2 SMNVEV (reference sequence). The CDR3 nucleotides read TGTGCCAGCAGTTTCGGACTCCAGGGAGGTCAAGAGACCCAGTACTTC. It is translated as CASSFGLQGGQETQYF.

The genes are TRBV11-3 and TRBJ1-1; D gene ambiguous. CDR3 length: 14 residues. The germline CDR1 and CDR2 sequences are SGHNT and YENEEA. V was shortened by 4 bases and J by 1 base, with 10 bases between the two germline ends. CDR3 residues: CASSSRGRNTEAFF. DNA of the CDR3: TGTGCCAGCAGCTCTCGCGGGAGGAACACTGAAGCTTTCTTT.

This chain uses TRBV6-5 with TRBJ1-4, with TRBD1 matching over 7 bases. CDR1 and CDR2 from the germline V gene are MNHEY and SVGAGI. The V gene end was trimmed by 2 bases and the J gene end by 8 bases; junction bases not matched to a gene: 5. This CDR3 spans 14 amino acids. CDR3 amino acids: CASSYQGELEKLFF. The DNA for the CDR3 is TGTGCCAGCAGTTACCAGGGGGAGCTGGAAAAACTGTTTTTT.

This clone was observed a single time. This chain links TRBV4-1 with TRBJ2-1, with 16 bases that match TRBD2. Germline V gene sequence: CDR1 MGHRA, CDR2 YSYEKL. The V segment lost 4 bases and the J segment 4 bases; nucleotides outside the gene matches: 7. There are 18 residues in the CDR3. The CDR3 sequence is CASSLGLAGGRQYNEQFF. The CDR3 bases are TGCGCCAGCAGCCTGGGACTAGCGGGGGGGCGCCAATACAATGAGCAGTTCTTC.

V and J are TRBV9 and TRBJ1-2; TRBD1 matches 7 bases. CDR1 is SGDLS, CDR2 YYNGEE, per germline. J gave up 8 bases and V 3 bases, and 7 bases lay outside the gene matches. There are 13 residues in the CDR3. The CDR3 sequence is CASSGDSTRGYTF. The CDR3 DNA follows: TGTGCCAGCAGCGGGGACAGCACGCGCGGCTACACCTTC.

The chain employs TRBV25-1 and TRBJ2-1, with D possibly TRBD2 on 5 matching bases. The germline gives CDR1 MGHDK, CDR2 SYGVNS. The CDR3 sequence is 13 residues long. V lost 4 bases and J 7 bases, leaving 11 bases between the germline ends. CDR3 sequence reads: CASSVRTLNEQFF. The CDR3 region has the DNA TGTGCCAGCAGTGTGCGGACTCTGAATGAGCAGTTCTTC.

The chain combines TRBV5-1 with TRBJ1-2; D is unclear. The CDR3 sequence is 13 residues long. V shed 0 bases and J shed 4 bases, with 7 bases lying between them. From germline, CDR1 is SGHRS and CDR2 YFSETQ. CDR3 sequence: CASSLGEGYGYTF. The CDR3 bases are TGCGCCAGCAGCTTGGGTGAGGGCTATGGCTACACCTTC.

This sequence joins TRBV13 and TRBJ2-3; 10 bases line up with TRBD2. The germline V gene encodes CDR1 PRHDT and CDR2 FYEKMQ (reference sequence). The CDR3 is 15 residues long. V lost 1 base to trimming and J lost 6 bases; unmatched junction nucleotides: 4. The CDR3 DNA sequence: TGTGCCAGCAGCTTAGCAGCGGGGGGGATGGATACGCAGTATTTT. Translating gives CASSLAAGGMDTQYF.

This clone was detected only a few times. V and J are TRBV5-4 and TRBJ2-7; tentatively, D is TRBD1 (6 bases). The germline CDR1 and CDR2 sequences are SGHNT and YYREEE (reference sequence). V was clipped by 8 bases and J by 4 bases, with 19 bases between them. This CDR3 spans 14 amino acids. In nucleotides, the CDR3 is TGTGCCAGTCACAGGGTAGGGACATCTTACGAGCAGTACTTC. Its translation: CASHRVGTSYEQYF. The variable domain in full, completed from reference TRBV5-4 and TRBJ2-7, reads ETGVTQSPTHLIKTRGQQVTLRCSSQSGHNTVSWYQQALGQGPQFIFQYYREEENGRGNFPPRFSGLQFPNYSSELNVNALELDDSALYLCASHRVGTSYEQYFGPGTRLTVT.

The chain carries TRBV6-5 and TRBJ2-2; D uncertain. V was pared by 2 bases and J by 5 bases, with 12 bases between. This CDR3 comprises 15 residues. In germline, CDR1 is MNHEY, CDR2 SVGAGI. CDR3 nucleotide sequence: TGTGCCAGCAGTTACGGGCTACCATCAACCGGGGAGCTGTTTTTT. It codes for CASSYGLPSTGELFF.

The table lists this clone with a count of one. The gene calls are TRBV7-9 and TRBJ1-2; D is undetermined. The germline gives CDR1 SEHNR, CDR2 FQNEAQ (reference sequence). The ends were cut back, 1 base at V and 9 bases at J, with 15 bases in the middle. The CDR3 length is 14 residues. The CDR3 DNA reads TGTGCCAGCAGCTTAGGACAAACCCCTTCACGCTACACCTTC. This sequence encodes CASSLGQTPSRYTF. The entire variable domain, with the rest obtained from reference TRBV7-9 and TRBJ1-2, is as follows: DTGVSQNPRHKITKRGQNVTFRCDPISEHNRLYWYRQTLGQGPEFLTYFQNEAQLEKSRLLSDRFSAERPKGSFSTLEIQRTEQGDSAMYLCASSLGQTPSRYTFGSGTRLTVV.

The CDR3, as DNA: TGCGCCAGCAGTGAGTCGGTCTTCGATGCGGGGGGCGGCGGTGAGCAGTTCTTC. It codes for CASSESVFDAGGGGEQFF. The chain combines TRBV10-1 with TRBJ2-1; 8 bases align to TRBD2. There are 18 residues in the CDR3. Germline V gene data show CDR1 as WNHNN and CDR2 as SYGVQD (reference sequence). V gave up 0 bases and J gave up 9 bases; unmatched junction bases: 16.

This chain connects TRBV5-1 to TRBJ1-1; D might be TRBD1 (5 bases). Germline lookup yields CDR1 SGHRS and CDR2 YFSETQ. The CDR3 covers 13 residues. V shed 4 bases and J shed 5 bases, with 12 bases lying between them. CDR3 in DNA: TGCGCCAGCAGCCGGGCTGGGGGGACTGAAGCTTTCTTT. This translates into CASSRAGGTEAFF.

This rearrangement joins TRBV5-1 to TRBJ2-7, with 11 bases that match TRBD2. The V and J ends lost 0 bases and 3 bases, in that order; junction bases with no gene match: 2. CDR1 is SGHRS and CDR2 is YFSETQ in the germline V gene. The CDR3 runs 15 residues. CDR3 protein: CASSLGLAGSYEQYF. CDR3 DNA: TGCGCCAGCAGCTTGGGACTAGCGGGGAGCTACGAGCAGTACTTC.

The V and J genes are TRBV5-1 and TRBJ1-2; 9 nucleotides agree with TRBD1. Germline assignment: CDR1 SGHRS and CDR2 YFSETQ. The CDR3 extends over 16 amino acids. Losses at the gene ends were 2 bases for V and 5 bases for J; bases not matched to a gene: 10. The CDR3 bases are TGCGCCAGCAGCTTTACAGGGGGCGCTGGAGTATATGGCTACACCTTC. Protein sequence: CASSFTGGAGVYGYTF.

J is TRBJ2-3 and V is TRBV12-5; 7 nucleotides agree with TRBD2. The germline gives CDR1 LGHNT, CDR2 FRNRAP. The ends lost 3 bases at V and 0 bases at J; junction bases unmatched: 15. The CDR3 is 19 amino acids. For the CDR3, the DNA is TGTGCTAGTGGTTTACCCACTCGATTGGGCGGGAGTAGCACAGATACGCAGTATTTT. It yields the protein CASGLPTRLGGSSTDTQYF.

The chain joins TRBV7-9 to TRBJ1-2; no clear D gene. The CDR3 is 13 residues long. Germline V lookup: CDR1 SEHNR, CDR2 FQNEAQ (reference sequence). V shed 1 base and J shed 10 bases, with 13 bases lying between them. CDR3: CASSLVWRSNYTF. For the CDR3, the DNA is TGTGCCAGCAGCTTAGTTTGGCGGTCGAACTACACCTTC.

The chain has TRBV29-1 and TRBJ2-7; D may be TRBD2 (6 bases). The CDR3 totals 13 residues. Trimming left V 1 base short and J 3 bases short, with 10 bases between. Looked up from germline, CDR1 is SQVTM and CDR2 is ANQGSEA. This CDR3 is CSVEVGGNYEQYF. The CDR3 nucleotides read TGCAGCGTTGAAGTGGGAGGAAACTACGAGCAGTACTTC.

V usage is TRBV30 and J usage is TRBJ2-3; TRBD1 aligns across 11 bases. Germline V gives CDR1 GTSNPN, CDR2 SVGIG (reference sequence). Trimming removed 3 bases from V and 3 bases from J; junction bases left unmatched: 5. This CDR3 is 15 amino acids long. CDR3 residues: CAWRPWDRGTDTQYF. CDR3 in DNA: TGTGCCTGGAGGCCTTGGGACAGGGGGACAGATACGCAGTATTTT.

The chain links TRBV4-2 to TRBJ1-3; 7 bases are a match to TRBD1. From germline, CDR1 is LGHNA and CDR2 YNFKEQ. The CDR3 extends over 15 amino acids. The V gene end was trimmed by 3 bases and the J gene end by 4 bases; junction bases not matched to a gene: 6. CDR3 DNA sequence: TGTGCCAGCAGCCAGCGGGGACAGTTAGGAAACACCATATATTTT. Protein sequence: CASSQRGQLGNTIYF.

The sample holds one count of this clone. In DNA form, the CDR3 reads TGTGCCAGCAGTCCCAACCCCACCGGAGCGCCCTCTTATAATTCACCCCTCCACTTT. Protein sequence: CASSPNPTGAPSYNSPLHF. The V and J genes are TRBV11-2 and TRBJ1-6; D unclear. This CDR3 has 19 amino acids. Between the trimmed V and J ends, which lost 6 bases and 4 bases, there was a span of 25 bases. Germline CDR1 is SGHAT and CDR2 is FQNNGV.

The rearrangement links TRBV29-1 to TRBJ2-7; 7 bases fit TRBD2. In germline, CDR1 is SQVTM, CDR2 ANQGSEA. CDR3 size: 10 residues. V gave up 6 bases and J gave up 5 bases; unmatched junction bases: 1. The CDR3 protein is CSVGGNEQYF. The CDR3 DNA follows: TGCAGCGTGGGGGGGAACGAGCAGTACTTC.

In this sample, this clone turned up once. The chain has TRBV10-1 and TRBJ2-7; D possibly corresponds to TRBD1 (5 bases). This CDR3 contains 12 residues. Germline V CDR1 and CDR2: WNHNN, SYGVQD (reference sequence). V was shortened by 4 bases and J by 6 bases, with 10 bases between the two germline ends. The CDR3 sequence: CASSAGKPEQYF. In nucleotides, the CDR3 is TGCGCCAGCAGTGCAGGGAAGCCCGAGCAGTACTTC.

The chain has TRBV4-2 and TRBJ2-1; weak D call: TRBD1 (5 bases). The CDR3 totals 16 residues. Germline V gene sequence: CDR1 LGHNA, CDR2 YNFKEQ. V shed 0 bases and J shed 6 bases, with 15 bases lying between them. As DNA, the CDR3 is TGTGCCAGCAGCCAAGAAAAGGGGCCAAGGGGCAATGAGCAGTTCTTC. As protein: CASSQEKGPRGNEQFF.

The V and J genes are TRBV5-8 and TRBJ1-3; D unresolved. V lost 1 base and J lost 0, with 5 bases in between. The length of the CDR3 is 14 residues. Germline CDR1 SGHTS, CDR2 YDEGEE. The CDR3 region has the DNA TGTGCCAGCAGCTTGCGGAGCTCTGGAAACACCATATATTTT. It codes for CASSLRSSGNTIYF.

The chain has TRBV9 and TRBJ2-2; tentative D call: TRBD2 (5 bases). Germline-derived CDR1 and CDR2 are SGDLS and YYNGEE. The CDR3 is 11 residues long. V was cut by 4 bases and J by 7 bases, with 5 bases left in between. The CDR3 coding sequence is TGTGCCAGCAGCCGGGGCGGGGAGCTGTTTTTT. It yields the protein CASSRGGELFF.